A single sample gave rise to the 16 T cell receptor beta chains below, sequenced in a study of T cells in localized non-small cell lung cancer. The data were produced by immunoSEQ multiplex PCR, yet TCRdb's version contains in-frame clones alone and is incomplete. Of 30,000 to 35,000 clones listed, roughly 93% are singletons. The sample in question was peripheral blood, obtained before any cancer treatment. These receptors were collected from a female donor at least 60 years old with stage I lung adenocarcinoma.

The chain is built from TRBV5-1 and TRBJ1-5, with D maybe TRBD1 (5 bases). This CDR3 region has 13 residues. The V end lost 0 bases, the J end lost 7 bases, and 8 bases lay between the germline ends. Per germline, CDR1 SGHRS and CDR2 YFSETQ. The CDR3 protein is CASSLERGQPQHF. CDR3 coding DNA: TGCGCCAGCAGCTTGGAAAGGGGACAGCCCCAGCATTTT.

J is TRBJ1-2 and V is TRBV29-1, with TRBD1 matching 10 bases. CDR3 size: 15 residues. CDR1 and CDR2 from the germline V gene are SQVTM and ANQGSEA. The V gene end was trimmed by 2 bases and the J gene end by 3 bases; junction bases not matched to a gene: 6. CDR3 sequence reads: CSVEPWTGGYYGYTF. The CDR3 bases are TGCAGCGTTGAACCTTGGACAGGGGGGTACTATGGCTACACCTTC. Combining the CDR3 with reference TRBV29-1 and TRBJ1-2 gives the whole variable domain SAVISQKPSRDICQRGTSLTIQCQVDSQVTMMFWYRQQPGQSLTLIATANQGSEATYESGFVIDKFPISRPNLTFSTLTVSNMSPEDSSIYLCSVEPWTGGYYGYTFGSGTRLTVV.

The rearrangement links TRBV5-1 to TRBJ1-3; 8 nucleotides align to TRBD1. The length of the CDR3 is 15 residues. Trimming cost V 3 bases and J 10 bases; bases outside gene matches: 12. The germline V gene encodes CDR1 SGHRS and CDR2 YFSETQ. The CDR3 bases are TGCGCCAGCAGCTATGGACAGGGTCAGGGGCAGACCATATATTTT. Encoded protein: CASSYGQGQGQTIYF.

The CDR3 DNA reads TGCGCCAGCAGCACCGAAGGGCTGGATACGCAGTATTTT. Translated: CASSTEGLDTQYF. The chain recombines TRBV5-1 with TRBJ2-3; no clear D. There are 13 residues in the CDR3. The V gene lost 4 bases and the J gene lost 6 bases, with 12 bases spanning the gap. CDR1 and CDR2 (germline): SGHRS, YFSETQ.

CDR3: CASSIWSGRGETQYF. In DNA form, the CDR3 reads TGTGCCAGCAGTATCTGGAGCGGGAGGGGCGAGACCCAGTACTTC. The chain uses TRBV25-1 and TRBJ2-5; TRBD2 matches at 10 bases. V trimming: 5 bases; J trimming: 5 bases; junction bases outside the gene matches: 8. This CDR3 has 15 residues. Germline loops: CDR1 MGHDK, CDR2 SYGVNS.

The rearrangement joins TRBV5-1 to TRBJ2-3; TRBD1 might be the D (6 bases). Germline V lookup: CDR1 SGHRS, CDR2 YFSETQ. Trimming took off 4 bases at V and 3 bases at J, with 18 bases between the two ends. This CDR3 contains 16 residues. The chain's CDR3 is CASSAPAEGVTDTQYF. The DNA for the CDR3 is TGCGCCAGCAGCGCGCCCGCAGAGGGGGTAACAGATACGCAGTATTTT.

There are a few counts of this clone. The junction shows a germline mismatch at one end, possibly a read error. The chain links TRBV18 to TRBJ1-2, with a tentative D call TRBD1 (5 bases). Germline V gene sequence: CDR1 KGHSH, CDR2 LQKENI. This CDR3 region has 12 residues. CDR3 in amino acids: CASSRPGLPLSF. As DNA, the CDR3 is TGTGCCAGCTCACGCCCGGGACTTCCCCTCTCCTTC.

The V and J genes are TRBV10-3 and TRBJ2-3, with 7 bases aligning to TRBD2. The CDR3 extends over 14 amino acids. With V trimmed by 6 bases and J by 0 bases, 3 bases remained unmatched. The germline V gene has CDR1 ENHRY and CDR2 SYGVKD. In DNA form, the CDR3 reads TGTGCCATCAGGCCTAGCGGAAGCACAGATACGCAGTATTTT. Translation: CAIRPSGSTDTQYF.

This sequence joins TRBV27 and TRBJ1-1; possibly TRBD1 for D (5 bases). The germline gives CDR1 MNHEY, CDR2 SMNVEV (reference sequence). The CDR3 runs to 13 residues. Trimming took 6 bases from V and 0 from J, leaving 8 bases between them. The CDR3 here is CASRWGMNTEAFF. CDR3 DNA sequence: TGTGCCAGCAGATGGGGCATGAACACTGAAGCTTTCTTT.

This sequence joins TRBV7-3 and TRBJ2-2; no clear D. V shed 6 bases and J shed 8 bases, with 13 bases lying between them. CDR3 length: 13 residues. Germline V gene lookup returns CDR1 SGHTA and CDR2 FQGTGA. The CDR3 DNA is TGTGCCAGCAGACCGGACCCCTCGGGGGAGCTGTTTTTT. Translated: CASRPDPSGELFF.

The CDR3 protein is CASSTMAGRETQYF. CDR3 nucleotides: TGTGCCAGCAGCACGATGGCGGGAAGAGAGACCCAGTACTTC. V and J are TRBV11-2 and TRBJ2-5, with D maybe TRBD2 (6 bases). Germline V gene lookup returns CDR1 SGHAT and CDR2 FQNNGV. This CDR3 has 14 amino acids. Trimming left V 5 bases short and J 4 bases short, with 14 bases between.

The rearrangement joins TRBV5-1 to TRBJ2-7; D ambiguous. From germline, CDR1 is SGHRS and CDR2 YFSETQ. V was shortened by 5 bases and J by 1 base, with 10 bases between the two germline ends. The CDR3 totals 13 residues. The CDR3 sequence: CASSTGPSYEQYV. For the CDR3, the DNA is TGCGCCAGCAGTACCGGACCGTCCTACGAGCAGTACGTC.

The V gene is TRBV4-3, the J gene TRBJ2-1; TRBD2 matches at 11 bases. CDR1 and CDR2 (germline): LGHNA, YSLEER. V lost 1 base, J lost 5 bases, and 7 bases stayed unmatched. The CDR3 consists of 17 residues. CDR3 in DNA: TGCGCCAGCAGCCAAGCCCTAGGGACTAGCGGCCACAATGAGCAGTTCTTC. Protein product: CASSQALGTSGHNEQFF.

The chain combines TRBV5-1 with TRBJ1-4; TRBD1 agrees at 7 bases. The CDR3 length is 14 residues. Germline trimming cut 3 bases from V and 8 bases from J; bases unmatched to any gene: 7. The germline V gene has CDR1 SGHRS and CDR2 YFSETQ. CDR3 bases: TGCGCCAGCAGCTACGACAGGGCAGGGGAAAAACTGTTTTTT. Translation gives CASSYDRAGEKLFF.

The chain uses TRBV5-4 and TRBJ2-5; 8 bases agree with TRBD1. This CDR3 is 14 amino acids long. V was clipped by 4 bases and J by 4 bases; unmatched bases: 6. The germline V gene has CDR1 SGHNT and CDR2 YYREEE (reference sequence). The CDR3 loop reads CASSISGGRETQYF. The CDR3 DNA reads as TGTGCCAGCAGCATCTCAGGGGGCAGAGAGACCCAGTACTTC.

The chain combines TRBV6-4 with TRBJ1-1; 9 bases agree with TRBD1. From germline, CDR1 is MRHNA and CDR2 SNTAGT. The CDR3 consists of 14 residues. V shed 6 bases, J shed 2 bases, and the junction held 4 bases outside the gene matches. The CDR3 sequence is CASRRTGDNTEAFF. CDR3 DNA sequence: TGTGCCAGCAGGCGGACAGGGGATAACACTGAAGCTTTCTTT.